This T cell receptor beta chain was obtained from a study of neoadjuvant anti-PD-1 for oral cavity cancer. Whole-study context: Patients without progression received a fourth nivolumab dose around day 43, then surgical resection on days 50-56.

Germline lookup yields CDR1 SGDLS and CDR2 YYNGEE. The CDR3 spans 15 residues. The junction had 5 bases not matched to a gene; V was cut back by 0 bases and J by 4 bases. Study-wide findings and caveats: Higher pretreatment blood Treg/Th17 ratios correlated with higher pretreatment blood and lower post-treatment tumor TCRbeta clonality.

Cohort: HPV-negative, locally advanced oral cavity squamous cell carcinoma patients. The table came from immunoSEQ multiplex PCR; TCRdb's copy has only in-frame clones and leaves some out. The sample carries tens of thousands of clones, approximately 82% recorded once. As for this clone: Its target is unknown.

The sequenced sample was PBMCs, obtained before nivolumab (anti-PD-1) treatment. The TCR sequence derives from a person aged 40 to 85 with oral cavity squamous cell carcinoma. The genes are TRBV9 and TRBJ1-2, with TRBD1 matching 8 bases. This chain's CDR3 is CASSVGGQETYGYTF. The CDR3 coding sequence is TGTGCCAGCAGCGTAGGGGGACAGGAGACCTATGGCTACACCTTC.